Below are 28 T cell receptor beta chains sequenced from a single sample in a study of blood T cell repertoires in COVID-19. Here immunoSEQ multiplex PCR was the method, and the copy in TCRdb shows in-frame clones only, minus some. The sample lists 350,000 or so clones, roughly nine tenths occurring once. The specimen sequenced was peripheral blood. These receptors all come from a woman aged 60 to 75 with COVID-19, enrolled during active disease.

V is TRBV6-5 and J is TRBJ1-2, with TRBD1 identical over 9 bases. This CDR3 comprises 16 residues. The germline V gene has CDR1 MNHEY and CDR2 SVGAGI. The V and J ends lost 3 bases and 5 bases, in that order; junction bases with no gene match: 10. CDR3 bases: TGTGCCAGCAGTTATACCGGGACAGGGAAGAGTTATGGCTACACCTTC. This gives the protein CASSYTGTGKSYGYTF.

Here the CDR3 reads CATSDRDRVYGYTF. The CDR3 nucleotides read TGTGCCACCAGTGATCGTGACAGGGTTTATGGCTACACCTTC. V gene TRBV24-1 combines with J gene TRBJ1-2, with TRBD1 identical over 7 bases. Germline V gene sequence: CDR1 KGHDR, CDR2 SFDVKD. The CDR3 has 14 residues. J was trimmed by 5 bases and V by 3 bases; bases with no gene match: 5.

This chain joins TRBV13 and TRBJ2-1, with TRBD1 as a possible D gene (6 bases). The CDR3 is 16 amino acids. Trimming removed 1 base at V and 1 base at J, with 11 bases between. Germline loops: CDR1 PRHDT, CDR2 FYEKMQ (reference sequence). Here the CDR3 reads CASSLAGVGSYNEQFF. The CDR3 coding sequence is TGTGCCAGCAGCTTAGCAGGGGTCGGTTCCTACAATGAGCAGTTCTTC.

The CDR3 DNA reads TGTGCCAGTAGTGACAGGAGGAGTTCTGGAAACACCATATATTTT. This codes for CASSDRRSSGNTIYF. The chain carries TRBV19 and TRBJ1-3, with D perhaps matching TRBD1 (6 bases). The CDR3 runs to 15 residues. CDR1 and CDR2 from the germline V gene are LNHDA and SQIVND (reference sequence). V gave up 5 bases and J gave up 1 base, with 12 bases separating them.

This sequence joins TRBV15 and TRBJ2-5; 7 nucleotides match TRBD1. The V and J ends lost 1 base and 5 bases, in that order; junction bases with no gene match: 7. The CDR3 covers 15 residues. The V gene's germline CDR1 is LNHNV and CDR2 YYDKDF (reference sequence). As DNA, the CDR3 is TGTGCCACCAGCAGAGGGGGACAGAAGGGGGAGACCCAGTACTTC. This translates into CATSRGGQKGETQYF.

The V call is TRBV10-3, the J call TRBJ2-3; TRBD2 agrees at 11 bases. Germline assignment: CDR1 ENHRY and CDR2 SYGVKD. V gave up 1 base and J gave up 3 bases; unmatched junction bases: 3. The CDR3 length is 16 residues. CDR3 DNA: TGTGCCATCAGTGAGTTAGCGGGGGGGCCGACAGATACGCAGTATTTT. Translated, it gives CAISELAGGPTDTQYF.

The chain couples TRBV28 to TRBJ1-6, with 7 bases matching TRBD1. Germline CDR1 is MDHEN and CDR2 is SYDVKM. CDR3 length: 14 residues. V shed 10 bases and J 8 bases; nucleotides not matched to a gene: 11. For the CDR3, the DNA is TGTGCCACCAATACGGGACAGTACGATTCACCCCTCCACTTT. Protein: CATNTGQYDSPLHF.

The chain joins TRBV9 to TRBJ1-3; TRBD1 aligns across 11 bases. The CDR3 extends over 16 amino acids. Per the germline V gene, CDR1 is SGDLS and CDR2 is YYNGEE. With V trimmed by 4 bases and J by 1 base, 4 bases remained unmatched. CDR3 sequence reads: CASSPGQGASGNTIYF. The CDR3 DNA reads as TGTGCCAGCAGCCCTGGACAGGGGGCTTCTGGAAACACCATATATTTT.

The CDR3 loop is CASSQAQGADEQFF. Here the CDR3 DNA reads TGTGCCAGCAGCCAGGCACAGGGCGCCGATGAGCAGTTCTTC. J is TRBJ2-1 and V is TRBV3-1 (or the pseudogene TRBV3-2); tentative D call: TRBD1 (6 bases). There are 14 residues in the CDR3. The ends were cut back, 3 bases at V and 8 bases at J, with 14 bases in the middle. Germline V CDR1 and CDR2: LGHDT, YNNKEL (reference sequence).

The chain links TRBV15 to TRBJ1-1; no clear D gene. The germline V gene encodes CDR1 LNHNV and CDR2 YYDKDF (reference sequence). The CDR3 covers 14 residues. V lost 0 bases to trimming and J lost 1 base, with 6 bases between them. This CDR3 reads CATSRDGGNTEAFF. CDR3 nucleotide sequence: TGTGCCACCAGCAGAGATGGAGGGAACACTGAAGCTTTCTTT.

Here the CDR3 DNA reads TGTGCCAGCAGCTACCGGACAGGGAAAAACACTGAAGCTTTCTTT. Translated, it gives CASSYRTGKNTEAFF. The chain links TRBV6-5 to TRBJ1-1, with 8 bases that match TRBD1. CDR3 size: 15 residues. The V gene end was trimmed by 6 bases and the J gene end by 2 bases; junction bases not matched to a gene: 8. Germline values: CDR1 MNHEY, CDR2 SVGAGI.

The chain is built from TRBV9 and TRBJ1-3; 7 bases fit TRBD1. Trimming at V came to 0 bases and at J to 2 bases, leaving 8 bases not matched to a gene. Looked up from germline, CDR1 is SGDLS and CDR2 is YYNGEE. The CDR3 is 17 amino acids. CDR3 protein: CASSVEDRGRAGNTIYF. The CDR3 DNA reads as TGTGCCAGCAGCGTAGAGGATAGGGGGCGAGCTGGAAACACCATATATTTT.

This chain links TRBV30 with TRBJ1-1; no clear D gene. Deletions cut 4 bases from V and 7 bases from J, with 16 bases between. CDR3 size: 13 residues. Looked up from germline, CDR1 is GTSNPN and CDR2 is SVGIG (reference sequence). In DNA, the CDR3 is TGTGCCTGGATTTCGCGGAGTAAAAATGAAGCTTTCTTT. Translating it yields CAWISRSKNEAFF. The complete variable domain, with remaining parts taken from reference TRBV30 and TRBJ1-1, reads SQTIHQWPATLVQPVGSPLSLECTVEGTSNPNLYWYRQAAGRGLQLLFYSVGIGQISSEVPQNLSASRPQDRQFILSSKKLLLSDSGFYLCAWISRSKNEAFFGQGTRLTVV.

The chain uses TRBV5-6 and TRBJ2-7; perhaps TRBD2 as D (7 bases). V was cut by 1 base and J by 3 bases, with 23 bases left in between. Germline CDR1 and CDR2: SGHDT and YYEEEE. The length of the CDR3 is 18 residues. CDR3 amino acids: CASSLSGRTAPARYEQYF. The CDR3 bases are TGTGCCAGCAGCTTGTCCGGGAGGACAGCGCCGGCGCGCTACGAGCAGTACTTC.

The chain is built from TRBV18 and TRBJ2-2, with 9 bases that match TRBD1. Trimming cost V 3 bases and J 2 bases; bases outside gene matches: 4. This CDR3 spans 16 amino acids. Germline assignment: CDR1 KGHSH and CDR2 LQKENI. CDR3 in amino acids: CASSPGQGKNTGELFF. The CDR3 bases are TGTGCCAGCTCACCCGGACAGGGGAAAAACACCGGGGAGCTGTTTTTT.

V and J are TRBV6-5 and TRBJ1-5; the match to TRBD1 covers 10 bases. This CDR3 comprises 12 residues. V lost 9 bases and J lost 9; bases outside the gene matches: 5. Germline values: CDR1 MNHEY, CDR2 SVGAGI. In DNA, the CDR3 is TGTGCCAGTGGGACAGGGGAAAGGCCCCAGCATTTT. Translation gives CASGTGERPQHF.

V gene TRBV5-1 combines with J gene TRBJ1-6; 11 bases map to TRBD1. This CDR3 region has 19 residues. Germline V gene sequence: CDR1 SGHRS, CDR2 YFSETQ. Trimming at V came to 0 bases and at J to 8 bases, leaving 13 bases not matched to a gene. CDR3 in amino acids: CASSLVGLGTGGGDSPLHF. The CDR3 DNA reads TGCGCCAGCAGCTTGGTTGGCCTCGGGACAGGGGGTGGGGATTCACCCCTCCACTTT.

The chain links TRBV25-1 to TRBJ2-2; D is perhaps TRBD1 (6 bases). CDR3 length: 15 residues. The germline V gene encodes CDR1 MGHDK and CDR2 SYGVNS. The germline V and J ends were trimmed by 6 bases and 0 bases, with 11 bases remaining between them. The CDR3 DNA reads TGTGCCAGCAGCCCGACAGGCACGAACACCGGGGAGCTGTTTTTT. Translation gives CASSPTGTNTGELFF. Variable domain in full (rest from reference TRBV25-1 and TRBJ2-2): EADIYQTPRYLVIGTGKKITLECSQTMGHDKMYWYQQDPGMELHLIHYSYGVNSTEKGDLSSESTVSRIRTEHFPLTLESARPSHTSQYLCASSPTGTNTGELFFGEGSRLTVL.

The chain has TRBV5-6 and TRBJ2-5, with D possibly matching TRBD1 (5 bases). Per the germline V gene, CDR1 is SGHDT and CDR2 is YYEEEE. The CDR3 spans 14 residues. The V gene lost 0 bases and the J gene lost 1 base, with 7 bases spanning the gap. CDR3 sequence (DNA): TGTGCCAGCAGCTTGGAGACAGTCCAAGAGACCCAGTACTTC. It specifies CASSLETVQETQYF.

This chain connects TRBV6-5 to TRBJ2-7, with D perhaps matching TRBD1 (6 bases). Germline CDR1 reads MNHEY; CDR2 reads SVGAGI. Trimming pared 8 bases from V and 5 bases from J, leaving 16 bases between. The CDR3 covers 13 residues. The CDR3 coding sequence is TGTGCCAGCCGCGAAACAGGGCTTGACGAGCAGTACTTC. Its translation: CASRETGLDEQYF.

As DNA, the CDR3 is TGTGCCAGCAGCTTACAGGGAGGTACGACTGAAGCTTTCTTT. Its translation is CASSLQGGTTEAFF. The J gene is TRBJ1-1, the V gene TRBV7-3; D is possibly TRBD1 (5 bases). V was trimmed by 2 bases and J by 5 bases, leaving 12 bases between them. Germline lookup yields CDR1 SGHTA and CDR2 FQGTGA. The CDR3 has 14 amino acids.

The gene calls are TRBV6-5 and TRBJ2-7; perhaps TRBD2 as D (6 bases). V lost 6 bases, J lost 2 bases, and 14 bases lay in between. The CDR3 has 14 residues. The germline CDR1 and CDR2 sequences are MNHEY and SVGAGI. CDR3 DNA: TGTGCCAGCAGCCGGGGACTCGAAACCTACGAGCAGTACTTC. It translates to CASSRGLETYEQYF.

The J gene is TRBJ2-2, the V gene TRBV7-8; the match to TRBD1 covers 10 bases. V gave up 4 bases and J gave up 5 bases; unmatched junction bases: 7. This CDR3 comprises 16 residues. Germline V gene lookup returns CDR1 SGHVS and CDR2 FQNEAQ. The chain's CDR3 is CASSSPGTGVTGELFF. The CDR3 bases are TGTGCCAGCAGCTCACCCGGGACAGGGGTGACCGGGGAGCTGTTTTTT.

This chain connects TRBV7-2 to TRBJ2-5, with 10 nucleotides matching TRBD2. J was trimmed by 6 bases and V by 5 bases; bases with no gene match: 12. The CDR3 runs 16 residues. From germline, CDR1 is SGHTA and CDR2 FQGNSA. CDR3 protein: CASSPRASGGRKTQYF. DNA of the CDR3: TGTGCCAGCAGCCCGAGGGCTAGCGGGGGCCGGAAGACCCAGTACTTC.

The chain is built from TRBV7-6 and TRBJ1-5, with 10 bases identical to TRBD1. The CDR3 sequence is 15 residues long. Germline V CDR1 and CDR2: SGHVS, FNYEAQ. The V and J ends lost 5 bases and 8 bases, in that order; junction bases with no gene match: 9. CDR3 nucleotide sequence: TGTGCCAGCAGCCCCCGGACAGGGGGAATTGAGCCCCAGCATTTT. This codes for CASSPRTGGIEPQHF.

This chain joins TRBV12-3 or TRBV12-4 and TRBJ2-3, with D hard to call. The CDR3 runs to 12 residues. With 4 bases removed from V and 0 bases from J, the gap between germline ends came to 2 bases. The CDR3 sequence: CASSSSTDTQYF. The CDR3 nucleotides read TGTGCCAGCAGTTCGAGCACAGATACGCAGTATTTT.

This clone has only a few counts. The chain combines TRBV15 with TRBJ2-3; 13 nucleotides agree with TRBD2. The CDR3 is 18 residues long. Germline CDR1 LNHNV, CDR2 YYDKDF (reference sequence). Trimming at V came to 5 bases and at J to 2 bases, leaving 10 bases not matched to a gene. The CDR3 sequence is CATSYTGTSGATTDTQYF. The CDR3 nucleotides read TGTGCCACCAGCTACACCGGGACTAGCGGGGCGACCACAGATACGCAGTATTTT.

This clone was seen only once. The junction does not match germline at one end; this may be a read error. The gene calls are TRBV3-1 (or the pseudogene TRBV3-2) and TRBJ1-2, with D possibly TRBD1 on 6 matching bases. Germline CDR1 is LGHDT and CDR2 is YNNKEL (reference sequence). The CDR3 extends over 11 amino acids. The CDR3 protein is CASSLGGTTAF. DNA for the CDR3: TGTGCCAGCAGCCTGGGAGGGACAACAGCCTTC.